This TCR beta chain was identified during a study of blood T cells in healthy people across ages. The study, taken as a whole, reports: In older individuals, TCR beta diversity per million T cells was lower, falling roughly linearly with age. PBMCs were not sorted, which prevented a conclusive comparison of naive versus antigen-experienced cells.

The authors ran a second PCR of roughly 6 to 11 cycles using a sample-barcoded 5' primer and a J-beta primer mix. TCRdb reprocessed the 5' RACE reads with MiXCR, giving one entry per CDR3 protein. The sample lists 1.2 million to 1.5 million distinct CDR3 sequences, roughly 45% seen once, with less than 8% in the top ten. This clonotype showed up many times. Its specificity is not known. Deletions cut 4 bases from V and 3 bases from J, with 20 bases between. CDR1 and CDR2 from the germline V gene are SGHKS and YYEKEE (reference sequence). The CDR3 sequence is 16 residues long. The clonotype originates from a woman aged 18-35 years in good health. The rearrangement uses TRBV5-5 and TRBJ2-7; possibly TRBD1 for D (5 bases). Input material: blood. In nucleotides, the CDR3 is TGTGCCAGCAGCCCCTCGGTTGATTATCAGGGCTACGAGCAGTACTTC. Translation gives CASSPSVDYQGYEQYF. Supplemented by reference TRBV5-5 and TRBJ2-7, the full variable domain reads DAGVTQSPTHLIKTRGQQVTLRCSPISGHKSVSWYQQVLGQGPQFIFQYYEKEERGRGNFPDRFSARQFPNYSSELNVNALLLGDSALYLCASSPSVDYQGYEQYFGPGTRLTVT.